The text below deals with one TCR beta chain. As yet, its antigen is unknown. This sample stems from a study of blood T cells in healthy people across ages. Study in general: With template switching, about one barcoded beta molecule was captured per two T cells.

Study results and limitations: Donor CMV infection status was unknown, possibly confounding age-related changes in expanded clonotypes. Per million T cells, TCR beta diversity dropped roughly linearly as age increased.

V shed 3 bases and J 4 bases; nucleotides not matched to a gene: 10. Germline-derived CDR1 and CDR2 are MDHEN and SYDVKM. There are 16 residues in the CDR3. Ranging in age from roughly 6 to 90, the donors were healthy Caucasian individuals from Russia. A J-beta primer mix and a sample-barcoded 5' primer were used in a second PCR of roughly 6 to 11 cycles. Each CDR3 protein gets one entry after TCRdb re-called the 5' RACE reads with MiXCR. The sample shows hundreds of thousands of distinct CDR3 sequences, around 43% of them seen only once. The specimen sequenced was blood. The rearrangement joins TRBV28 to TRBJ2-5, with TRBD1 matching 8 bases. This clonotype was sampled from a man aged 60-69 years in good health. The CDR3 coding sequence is TGTGCCAGCAGTTTCCTAGGGGGCGACAGGGGAGAGACCCAGTACTTC. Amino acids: CASSFLGGDRGETQYF.